These 21 T cell receptor beta chains came from one sample sequenced in a study of beta chain features in type 1 diabetes. Sequencing targeted expressed TCRB transcripts, as all isolated RNA had been reverse transcribed. Libraries were prepared by immunoSEQ multiplex PCR; TCRdb keeps only in-frame clonotypes and omits some of them. There are 350,000 to 450,000 clones in the sample; 14% occur only once, and 0.035% to 0.04% lies in the top ten. Sequencing input: naive CD4+ T cells from blood. Receptors originate from a man younger than 40 in good health.

This chain joins TRBV18 and TRBJ2-4; tentative D call: TRBD1 (5 bases). V lost 0 bases and J lost 1, with 7 bases in between. The CDR3 length is 15 residues. Germline CDR1 is KGHSH and CDR2 is LQKENI. The CDR3 here is CASSPPKGAKNIQYF. CDR3 bases: TGTGCCAGCTCACCACCGAAGGGGGCCAAAAACATTCAGTACTTC.

V usage is TRBV9 and J usage is TRBJ1-6; D not certain. Trimming took off 1 base at V and 5 bases at J, with 22 bases between the two ends. The CDR3 has 19 residues. CDR1 SGDLS and CDR2 YYNGEE come from the germline V gene. CDR3 residues: CASSVYPDGRAGDNSPLHF. For the CDR3, the DNA is TGTGCCAGCAGCGTATATCCTGACGGGAGAGCGGGAGATAATTCACCCCTCCACTTT.

This clone showed up just a few times. J is TRBJ2-4 and V is TRBV4-1; tentative D call: TRBD1 (6 bases). Germline CDR1 MGHRA, CDR2 YSYEKL. The V gene lost 2 bases and the J gene lost 0 bases, with 14 bases spanning the gap. CDR3 length: 17 residues. CDR3 coding DNA: TGCGCCAGCAGCCAACCGGACAGAGGGTTAGCCAAAAACATTCAGTACTTC. The encoded protein is CASSQPDRGLAKNIQYF.

This clone was seen only a few times. A much larger clonotype is one base distant, so this may be a read error. Other DNA sequences within the sample encode an identical CDR3. The V and J genes are TRBV6-5 and TRBJ2-3; D not resolved. The germline V gene encodes CDR1 MNHEY and CDR2 SVGAGI. Trimming took 6 bases from V and 2 from J, leaving 3 bases between them. The CDR3 is 11 amino acids. The CDR3 DNA is TGTGCCAGCAGCTCCACAGATACGCAGTATTTT. It yields the protein CASSSTDTQYF.

There are a few counts of this clone. The rearrangement uses TRBV7-3 and TRBJ2-2; no clear D gene. The length of the CDR3 is 13 residues. CDR1 SGHTA and CDR2 FQGTGA come from the germline V gene. V was clipped by 1 base and J by 7 bases, with 7 bases between them. The CDR3 protein is CASSLNGLGELFF. CDR3 DNA sequence: TGTGCCAGCAGCTTAAATGGTCTCGGGGAGCTGTTTTTT.

This clone was detected ten times or more. The rearrangement links TRBV30 to TRBJ2-4, with a tentative D call TRBD1 (5 bases). Trimming took 0 bases from V and 1 from J, leaving 13 bases between them. This CDR3 is 16 amino acids long. Germline V gene sequence: CDR1 GTSNPN, CDR2 SVGIG (reference sequence). In nucleotides, the CDR3 is TGTGCCTGGAGTGTTATAGGCAGGGCGGCCAAAAACATTCAGTACTTC. Amino acids: CAWSVIGRAAKNIQYF.

V is TRBV6-5 and J is TRBJ1-5; D ambiguous. The CDR3 sequence is 13 residues long. Looked up from germline, CDR1 is MNHEY and CDR2 is SVGAGI. Trimming cost V 4 bases and J 4 bases, with 8 bases left between them. CDR3 residues: CASSSRENQPQHF. The CDR3 DNA reads as TGTGCCAGCAGTTCAAGGGAGAATCAGCCCCAGCATTTT.

This clone has just a few counts. This CDR3 is also generated by other DNA sequences in the sample. The rearrangement links TRBV20-1 to TRBJ2-7; D is unclear. CDR3 length: 11 residues. V was trimmed by 1 base and J by 5 bases, leaving 6 bases between them. CDR1 DFQATT and CDR2 SNEGSKA come from the germline V gene (reference sequence). For the CDR3, the DNA is TGCAGTGCTAGAGGGGGTCACGAGCAGTACTTC. Its translation is CSARGGHEQYF.

V is TRBV10-3 and J is TRBJ2-5; no firm D call. The length of the CDR3 is 12 residues. V lost 2 bases and J lost 0, with 1 base in between. CDR1 is ENHRY and CDR2 is SYGVKD in the germline V gene. CDR3 nucleotide sequence: TGTGCCATCAGTGAGCACCAAGAGACCCAGTACTTC. Residues: CAISEHQETQYF.

The rearrangement links TRBV30 to TRBJ2-1; no clear D. V gave up 4 bases and J gave up 8 bases, with 0 bases separating them. The length of the CDR3 is 8 residues. Germline V lookup: CDR1 GTSNPN, CDR2 SVGIG (reference sequence). In DNA, the CDR3 is TGTGCCTGGAATGAGCAGTTCTTC. It yields the protein CAWNEQFF.

This clone was found a few times. V usage is TRBV6-5 and J usage is TRBJ2-6; D is undetermined. The germline CDR1 and CDR2 sequences are MNHEY and SVGAGI. Trimming left V 6 bases short and J 2 bases short, with 11 bases between. The CDR3 loop spans 15 amino acids. For the CDR3, the DNA is TGTGCCAGCAGCCCTCGAACCCCTGGGGCCAACGTCCTGACTTTC. Translating gives CASSPRTPGANVLTF.

This clone has just a few counts. The genes are TRBV9 and TRBJ2-1; tentative D call: TRBD1 (6 bases). CDR3 length: 13 residues. In germline, CDR1 is SGDLS, CDR2 YYNGEE. The germline V and J ends were trimmed by 4 bases and 4 bases, with 9 bases remaining between them. The CDR3 region is CASSLRGYNEQFF. DNA for the CDR3: TGTGCCAGCAGCCTGAGGGGGTACAATGAGCAGTTCTTC.

The chain has TRBV5-1 and TRBJ2-1, with TRBD1 as a possible D gene (6 bases). CDR1 is SGHRS and CDR2 is YFSETQ in the germline V gene. With 0 bases removed from V and 10 bases from J, the gap between germline ends came to 14 bases. This CDR3 comprises 14 residues. The CDR3 sequence is CASSLDRAWGEQFF. The CDR3, as DNA: TGCGCCAGCAGCTTGGACAGGGCATGGGGCGAGCAGTTCTTC.

The chain employs TRBV4-3 and TRBJ1-2; 9 bases fit TRBD1. With V trimmed by 2 bases and J by 4 bases, 8 bases remained unmatched. The germline gives CDR1 LGHNA, CDR2 YSLEER. The CDR3 covers 16 residues. The CDR3 nucleotides are TGCGCCAGCAGCCAAAATCACAGGGGGCGAGGCTATGGCTACACCTTC. Translation gives CASSQNHRGRGYGYTF.

This clone was picked up a small number of times. This chain links TRBV20-1 with TRBJ2-7, with D hard to call. The CDR3 consists of 11 residues. Trimming left V 4 bases short and J 3 bases short, with 7 bases between. Germline CDR1 and CDR2: DFQATT and SNEGSKA (reference sequence). CDR3 residues: CSATQDYEQYF. The CDR3 DNA reads TGCAGTGCTACTCAGGACTACGAGCAGTACTTC.

This clone turned up a few times. V is TRBV4-1 and J is TRBJ1-1, with D uncertain. The V and J ends lost 0 bases and 1 base respectively, with 9 bases between them. Germline V lookup: CDR1 MGHRA, CDR2 YSYEKL. The CDR3 runs to 15 residues. DNA for the CDR3: TGCGCCAGCAGCCAAGATAGCCGAGGGAACACTGAAGCTTTCTTT. This translates into CASSQDSRGNTEAFF.

The CDR3 nucleotides read TGCGCCAGCCGACAGACGTTAGGGAACGACGAGCAGTACTTC. Protein product: CASRQTLGNDEQYF. The gene calls are TRBV5-1 and TRBJ2-7, with D maybe TRBD1 (5 bases). The germline V and J ends were trimmed by 7 bases and 5 bases, with 19 bases remaining between them. Germline assignment: CDR1 SGHRS and CDR2 YFSETQ. The CDR3 consists of 14 residues. The full variable domain, with the rest looked up from reference TRBV5-1 and TRBJ2-7, is KAGVTQTPRYLIKTRGQQVTLSCSPISGHRSVSWYQQTPGQGLQFLFEYFSETQRNKGNFPGRFSGRQFSNSRSEMNVSTLELGDSALYLCASRQTLGNDEQYFGPGTRLTVT.

This clone was observed a handful of times. This chain uses TRBV4-1 with TRBJ1-1; D unresolved. CDR1 is MGHRA, CDR2 YSYEKL, per germline. Trimming pared 1 base from V and 8 bases from J, leaving 11 bases between. The CDR3 extends over 13 amino acids. CDR3 sequence reads: CASSQVGSKEAFF. The DNA for the CDR3 is TGCGCCAGCAGCCAAGTAGGTTCAAAGGAAGCTTTCTTT.

The chain has TRBV11-3 and TRBJ2-1; no reliable D call. The CDR3 covers 12 residues. Germline V gene lookup returns CDR1 SGHNT and CDR2 YENEEA. Trimming left V 5 bases short and J 4 bases short, with 6 bases between. For the CDR3, the DNA is TGTGCCAGCAGCCTCGGATACAATGAGCAGTTCTTC. It translates to CASSLGYNEQFF.

With respect to this clone: This sample includes further DNA sequences coding for the same CDR3. This chain links TRBV29-1 with TRBJ1-1; D is possibly TRBD1 (5 bases). The CDR3 is made up of 12 amino acids. Germline-derived CDR1 and CDR2 are SQVTM and ANQGSEA. V was pared by 4 bases and J by 1 base, with 7 bases between. The DNA for the CDR3 is TGCAGCGTTGGACAGACGAACACTGAAGCTTTCTTT. Protein: CSVGQTNTEAFF.

V is TRBV19 and J is TRBJ2-7; D call uncertain. The V gene's germline CDR1 is LNHDA and CDR2 SQIVND (reference sequence). Between the trimmed V and J ends, which lost 2 bases and 7 bases, there was a span of 12 bases. The CDR3 totals 13 residues. CDR3 DNA sequence: TGTGCCAGTAGTATATCCCCAGGAGAGGAGCAGTACTTC. Translated: CASSISPGEEQYF.